This T cell receptor beta chain was recovered during a study of blood T cell repertoires in COVID-19. Study overall: The study drew acute and convalescent COVID-19 samples from the United States, Italy and Spain.

In the source study's methods: Estimated nucleated cell counts came from reference gene primer amplification. Sequencing was performed with immunoSEQ multiplex PCR; in TCRdb, only in-frame clones are kept and a portion is missing. Clone size and V and J calls were adopted from that table, with D and trimming inferred from the DNA. Of around 140,000 clones in the sample, 80% are singletons; the top ten hold approximately 3.5%. V lost 0 bases to trimming and J lost 3 bases; unmatched junction nucleotides: 3. The CDR3 is made up of 16 amino acids. CDR1 is MNHEY, CDR2 SVGEGT, per germline. The sequenced sample was peripheral blood. This TCR came from a man in his 70s who had recovered from COVID-19. The chain is built from TRBV6-2 or TRBV6-3 and TRBJ2-7; 12 nucleotides match TRBD2. As DNA, the CDR3 is TGTGCCAGCAGTTACTCGGGACTAGCGGGTATCTACGAGCAGTACTTC. This translates into CASSYSGLAGIYEQYF.